A selection of T cell receptor beta chains follows, all from one sample in a study of T cell repertoires in cytomegalovirus infection. Which antigens these TCRs recognize remains unknown. Each CDR3 protein is one row after TCRdb ran MiXCR on the reads. The sample has some 900,000 distinct CDR3 sequences; roughly 33% are singletons. Specimen: cultured CD8+ T cells from PBMCs, collected from culture after CMV antigen stimulation. The receptors were gathered from a human donor in good health (CMV status not recorded). Some clones in this sample may be carry-over from other donors' samples. CDR3s leave out the opening cysteine and the closing phenylalanine or tryptophan. Fields, in order: clone size, J gene, V gene, D gene, CDR3 protein. A D gene is named only where the DNA matches it firmly. Not all rows give a size; the values are once, few, many and, for expanded clones, a class.

. TRBJ2-1 TRBV24-1 TRBD1 ATSDSRDSSYNEQF
many TRBJ2-1 TRBV4-3 . ASSPVGTFDFYNEQF
. TRBJ2-6 TRBV7-6 TRBD1 ASRRQGDSGANVLT
. TRBJ2-3 TRBV19 . ASSTGDTQY
. TRBJ1-1 TRBV19 TRBD1 ASSMLGTGKNTEAF
many TRBJ2-1 TRBV12-3/TRBV12-4 . ASSFLGLSYNEQF
. TRBJ2-2 TRBV27 . AVQQNGELF
few TRBJ2-5 TRBV15 TRBD2 ATSRDRASYLQRGTETQY
. TRBJ2-2 TRBV10-3 . AISETWTAPAGELF
. TRBJ2-7 TRBV5-1 . ASSLEPSGSYEQY
many TRBJ2-1 TRBV7-2 TRBD2 ASSFTSSGGPHNEQF
many TRBJ2-5 TRBV7-2 TRBD2 ASSSGGFGETQY
many TRBJ1-1 TRBV19 . ASSWGDTEAF
. TRBJ2-3 TRBV6-4 TRBD2 ASSATRGGSTDTQY
few TRBJ1-1 TRBV20-1 . SAINRDRNTEAF
few TRBJ2-2 TRBV5-1 . ASSLYLAENTGELF
. TRBJ1-2 TRBV27 . ASSLTAGGTYGYT
few TRBJ1-5 TRBV7-9 . ASSYGLYGNQPQH
few TRBJ2-1 TRBV6-1 . ASSPDSSRSEQF
. TRBJ2-7 TRBV7-8 . ASGLYHEQY
. TRBJ1-1 TRBV6-6 . ASNLPDTEAF
. TRBJ2-2 TRBV7-9 . AKRNTGELF
few TRBJ1-1 TRBV6-2/TRBV6-3 . ASSYIQGPEAF
. TRBJ1-4 TRBV7-9 TRBD1 ASSLSLQGARDNEKLF
few TRBJ2-5 TRBV7-9 TRBD1 ASSFQGASETQY
. TRBJ2-2 TRBV19 . ASSIKAGNTGELF
many TRBJ2-2 TRBV7-2 . ASSLVGTTGELF
few TRBJ2-1 TRBV7-2 . ASSFAPSGYNEQF
few TRBJ2-7 TRBV5-6 . ASSPGIHEQY
. TRBJ1-5 TRBV2 . ASSEPRYNQPQH
few TRBJ2-1 TRBV5-8 . ASSPVYNEQF
. TRBJ2-3 TRBV11-2 . ASSLDIGGLLDTQY
. TRBJ1-3 TRBV6-1 . ASTQSGAGNTIY
. TRBJ2-1 TRBV3-1 . ASSQEENNEQF
. TRBJ2-1 TRBV6-5 TRBD2 ASSYHSGGAFNEQF
few TRBJ2-3 TRBV24-1 . ATRPGLTITDTQY
few TRBJ2-2 TRBV10-3 . AISELDDRYTGELF
. TRBJ2-3 TRBV20-1 . SAKKGGGYSSGTDTQY
. TRBJ1-2 TRBV9 . ASSVAPGTRGYT
. TRBJ1-1 TRBV4-1 . ASSTTGEAF
. TRBJ1-1 TRBV12-3/TRBV12-4 . ATDSTKNTEAF
. TRBJ2-1 TRBV4-1 TRBD1 ASSQAGQGAINEQF
. TRBJ1-1 TRBV5-4 . ASSFFGDTNTEAF
. TRBJ2-2 TRBV6-8 . ASREGYGELF
few TRBJ1-2 TRBV12-3/TRBV12-4 . ASSPGSGVRYGYT
few TRBJ1-1 TRBV24-1 . ATSDLHYRHMNTEAF
. TRBJ2-1 TRBV7-3 . ASSTWAIRDNEQF
. TRBJ2-1 TRBV24-1 TRBD1 ATSARTGGRDEQF
few TRBJ2-3 TRBV7-9 TRBD2 ASSETSALYTDTQY
many TRBJ2-7 TRBV7-9 . ASSSSMGAGEQY
. TRBJ2-3 TRBV7-2 . ASNLLNTDTQY
few TRBJ2-2 TRBV5-6 TRBD1 ASSSPGTGPTGELF
. TRBJ1-5 TRBV7-8 . ASSLAHRGRNPPQH